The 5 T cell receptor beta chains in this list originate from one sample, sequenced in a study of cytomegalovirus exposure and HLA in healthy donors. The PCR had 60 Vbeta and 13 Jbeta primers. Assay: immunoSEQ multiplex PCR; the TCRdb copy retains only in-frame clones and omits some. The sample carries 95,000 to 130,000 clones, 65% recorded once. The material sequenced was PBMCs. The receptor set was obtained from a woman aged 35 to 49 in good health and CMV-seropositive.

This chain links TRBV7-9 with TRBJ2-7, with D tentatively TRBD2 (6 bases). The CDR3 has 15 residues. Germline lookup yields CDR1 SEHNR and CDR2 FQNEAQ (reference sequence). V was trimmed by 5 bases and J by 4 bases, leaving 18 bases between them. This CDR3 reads CASSPPGLLGYEQYF. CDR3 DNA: TGTGCCAGCAGCCCACCGGGACTCCTTGGGTACGAGCAGTACTTC.

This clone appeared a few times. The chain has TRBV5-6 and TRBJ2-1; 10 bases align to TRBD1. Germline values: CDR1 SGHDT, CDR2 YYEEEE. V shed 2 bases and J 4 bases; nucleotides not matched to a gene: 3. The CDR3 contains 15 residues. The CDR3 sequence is CASSFGTGAYNEQFF. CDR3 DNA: TGTGCCAGCAGCTTCGGGACAGGGGCTTACAATGAGCAGTTCTTC.

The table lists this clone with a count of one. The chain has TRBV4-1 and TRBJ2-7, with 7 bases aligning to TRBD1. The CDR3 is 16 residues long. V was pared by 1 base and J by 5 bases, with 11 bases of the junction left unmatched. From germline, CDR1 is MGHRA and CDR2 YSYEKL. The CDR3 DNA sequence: TGCGCCAGCAGCCAAGTAGGGGGCAGACCGTTCAACGAGCAGTACTTC. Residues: CASSQVGGRPFNEQYF.

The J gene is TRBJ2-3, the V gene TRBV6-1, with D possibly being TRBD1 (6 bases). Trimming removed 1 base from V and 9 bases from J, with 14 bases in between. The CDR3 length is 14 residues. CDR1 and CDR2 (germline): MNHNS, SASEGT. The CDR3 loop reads CASSEGSSGQTQYF. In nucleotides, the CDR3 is TGTGCCAGCAGTGAAGGGAGCTCGGGACAAACGCAGTATTTT.

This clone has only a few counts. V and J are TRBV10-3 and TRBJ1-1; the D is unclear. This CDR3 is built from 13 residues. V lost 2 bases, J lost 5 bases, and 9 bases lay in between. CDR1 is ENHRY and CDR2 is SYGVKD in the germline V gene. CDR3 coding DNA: TGTGCCATCAGTGAGGGAGGTTGGACTGAAGCTTTCTTT. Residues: CAISEGGWTEAFF.